One and the same sample provided the 18 T cell receptor beta chains below, sequenced in a study of a mutant IDH1 vaccine in newly diagnosed glioma. Their specific antigens are unknown. Assay: immunoSEQ multiplex PCR; the TCRdb copy retains only in-frame clones and omits some. The sample has roughly 120,000 clones, about 90% seen once. Noted time point: week 11, during vaccination. Doses consisted of 300 ug of mutant IDH1 20-mer peptide each, paired with topical imiquimod. Sequenced here: PBMCs, sampled from a glioma patient whose treatment included an IDH1 peptide vaccine. The receptor set was obtained from a woman between 45 and 60 years old with glioma.

The CDR3 sequence is CASSFPTGQETQYF. CDR3 nucleotide sequence: TGTGCCAGCAGCTTCCCGACAGGGCAAGAGACCCAGTACTTC. The chain links TRBV7-9 to TRBJ2-5; TRBD1 agrees at 7 bases. This CDR3 is built from 14 residues. V trimming: 3 bases; J trimming: 2 bases; junction bases outside the gene matches: 3. Germline lookup yields CDR1 SEHNR and CDR2 FQNEAQ (reference sequence).

The V gene is TRBV18, the J gene TRBJ1-3; D is ambiguous. The V end was cut by 6 bases, the J end by 0 bases, with 12 bases between. CDR3 length: 15 amino acids. Germline V gene lookup returns CDR1 KGHSH and CDR2 LQKENI. DNA for the CDR3: TGTGCCAGCTCCCCTGTGGGCGTCTCTGGAAACACCATATATTTT. It codes for CASSPVGVSGNTIYF.

This clone was recorded only once. V gene TRBV28 combines with J gene TRBJ1-1; 10 positions agree with TRBD1. Germline values: CDR1 MDHEN, CDR2 SYDVKM. Trimming at V came to 4 bases and at J to 5 bases, leaving 4 bases not matched to a gene. The CDR3 runs to 14 residues. The CDR3 region is CASSSGDRGTEAFF. The CDR3 DNA follows: TGTGCCAGCAGTTCTGGGGACAGGGGTACTGAAGCTTTCTTT.

The chain carries TRBV6-4 and TRBJ2-1, with 7 bases that match TRBD1. The CDR3 is 13 amino acids. The germline V gene has CDR1 MRHNA and CDR2 SNTAGT. The ends lost 4 bases at V and 7 bases at J; junction bases unmatched: 4. For the CDR3, the DNA is TGTGCCAGCAGTGGTATGACAGGGAATGAGCAGTTCTTC. Translating it yields CASSGMTGNEQFF.

V and J are TRBV19 and TRBJ1-5, with 10 bases lining up with TRBD1. Germline V CDR1 and CDR2: LNHDA, SQIVND (reference sequence). The CDR3 consists of 15 residues. V lost 5 bases, J lost 2 bases, and 3 bases stayed unmatched. The CDR3 DNA sequence: TGTGCCAGTAGTGCAGGGACAGGGGGCAATCAGCCCCAGCATTTT. Translating gives CASSAGTGGNQPQHF.

The gene calls are TRBV19 and TRBJ2-7, with D maybe TRBD1 (5 bases). The CDR3 extends over 13 amino acids. V shed 6 bases and J shed 6 bases, with 15 bases lying between them. Germline CDR1 LNHDA, CDR2 SQIVND (reference sequence). The CDR3 loop reads CASSPDSDGEQYF. In nucleotides, the CDR3 is TGTGCCAGTAGCCCTGACAGCGACGGCGAGCAGTACTTC.

The DNA for the CDR3 is TGCGCCAGCAGTGAGACTCCCGGGACTAGCGGGAGGGTAGGAGAGACCCAGTACTTC. It encodes CASSETPGTSGRVGETQYF. This chain joins TRBV10-2 and TRBJ2-5; TRBD2 agrees at 16 bases. The CDR3 is 19 residues long. Germline-derived CDR1 and CDR2 are WSHSY and SAAADI. The ends lost 2 bases at V and 4 bases at J; junction bases unmatched: 10.

The chain employs TRBV29-1 and TRBJ2-7; D is ambiguous. V was trimmed by 1 base and J by 6 bases, leaving 19 bases between them. The CDR3 runs 15 residues. Germline V gives CDR1 SQVTM, CDR2 ANQGSEA. Here the CDR3 DNA reads TGCAGCGTTGAAGGCTTAGGACGGATTGGCACCGAGCAGTACTTC. Protein product: CSVEGLGRIGTEQYF.

The chain uses TRBV6-5 and TRBJ1-1; unclear D gene. Germline CDR1 is MNHEY and CDR2 is SVGAGI. Trimming took off 0 bases at V and 7 bases at J, with 6 bases between the two ends. This CDR3 has 12 residues. This CDR3 is CASSYSGNEAFF. The CDR3 coding sequence is TGTGCCAGCAGTTACTCGGGAAATGAAGCTTTCTTT.

V and J are TRBV28 and TRBJ2-4, with 8 bases aligning to TRBD1. J was trimmed by 4 bases and V by 5 bases; bases with no gene match: 1. Germline loops: CDR1 MDHEN, CDR2 SYDVKM. This CDR3 region has 13 residues. The CDR3 spells CASSRQGKNIQYF. Written as DNA, the CDR3 is TGTGCCAGCAGTCGACAGGGGAAAAACATTCAGTACTTC.

This clone came up once. An end of the junction does not agree with germline; a read error may underlie this. The chain couples TRBV28 to TRBJ2-5; TRBD2 aligns across 10 bases. Germline loops: CDR1 MDHEN, CDR2 SYDVKM. This CDR3 comprises 14 residues. The DNA of the CDR3 is TGTGCCAGCACTTTAGCGGGAGGATGGGAGACCCAGTACTTC. Amino acids: CASTLAGGWETQYF.

This chain links TRBV7-9 with TRBJ2-7, with TRBD1 identical over 8 bases. Germline V gene data show CDR1 as SEHNR and CDR2 as FQNEAQ (reference sequence). The V gene end was trimmed by 1 base and the J gene end by 2 bases; junction bases not matched to a gene: 1. The CDR3 covers 14 residues. The CDR3 sequence: CASSLVDRAYEQYF. CDR3 nucleotides: TGTGCCAGCAGCTTAGTGGACAGGGCCTACGAGCAGTACTTC.

V gene TRBV13 combines with J gene TRBJ2-7, with 10 bases matching TRBD2. J gave up 1 base and V 3 bases, and 3 bases lay outside the gene matches. This CDR3 has 15 residues. Germline V gene data show CDR1 as PRHDT and CDR2 as FYEKMQ (reference sequence). CDR3 in DNA: TGTGCCAGCAGCTTGGGACTAGCGCCTTCCTACGAGCAGTACTTC. The encoded protein is CASSLGLAPSYEQYF. Looking up the rest from reference TRBV13 and TRBJ2-7 gives the full variable domain: AAGVIQSPRHLIKEKRETATLKCYPIPRHDTVYWYQQGPGQDPQFLISFYEKMQSDKGSIPDRFSAQQFSDYHSELNMSSLELGDSALYFCASSLGLAPSYEQYFGPGTRLTVT.

The chain recombines TRBV6-1 with TRBJ1-5; 8 bases fit TRBD1. The germline CDR1 and CDR2 sequences are MNHNS and SASEGT. After removal of 6 bases from V and 1 base from J, the junction contained 5 bases not matched to a gene. The CDR3 length is 15 residues. The CDR3 loop is CASSGQGGSNQPQHF. CDR3 nucleotide sequence: TGTGCCAGCAGCGGACAGGGTGGGAGCAATCAGCCCCAGCATTTT.

V usage is TRBV14 and J usage is TRBJ2-5; D gene uncertain. In germline, CDR1 is SGHDN, CDR2 FVKESK. Trimming removed 4 bases from V and 4 bases from J, with 16 bases in between. The CDR3 has 15 residues. The DNA of the CDR3 is TGTGCCAGCAGCCCCACAAGAGTTGGAAGAGAGACCCAGTACTTC. The encoded protein is CASSPTRVGRETQYF.

The gene calls are TRBV19 and TRBJ1-5; 9 bases match TRBD1. From germline, CDR1 is LNHDA and CDR2 SQIVND (reference sequence). Trimming took 8 bases from V and 2 from J; bases not matched to a gene: 7. The length of the CDR3 is 15 residues. Here the CDR3 DNA reads TGTGCCAGTGGGGACAGGGCCGTCGGCAATCAGCCCCAGCATTTT. It yields the protein CASGDRAVGNQPQHF.

This chain uses TRBV2 with TRBJ1-2; D may be TRBD1 (5 bases). CDR1 is SNHLY, CDR2 FYNNEI, per germline. V lost 2 bases and J 3 bases, leaving 7 bases between the germline ends. The CDR3 totals 13 residues. The CDR3 nucleotides are TGTGCCAGCAGTGAAAAGGGGTACTATGGCTACACCTTC. Amino acid sequence: CASSEKGYYGYTF. Full variable domain (outside the CDR3, taken from reference TRBV2 and TRBJ1-2): EPEVTQTPSHQVTQMGQEVILRCVPISNHLYFYWYRQILGQKVEFLVSFYNNEISEKSEIFDDQFSVERPDGSNFTLKIRSTKLEDSAMYFCASSEKGYYGYTFGSGTRLTVV.

This sequence joins TRBV30 and TRBJ1-1; D ambiguous. The V gene lost 3 bases and the J gene lost 11 bases, with 13 bases spanning the gap. Per the germline V gene, CDR1 is GTSNPN and CDR2 is SVGIG (reference sequence). The CDR3 is made up of 11 amino acids. The CDR3 here is CAWSDPSGAFF. The CDR3, as DNA: TGTGCCTGGAGCGACCCGTCGGGGGCTTTCTTT.